The 18 T cell receptor beta chains in this list originate from one sample, sequenced in a study of blood T cell repertoires in COVID-19. Some clones are missing from TCRdb's copy, which holds only in-frame ones; the method was immunoSEQ multiplex PCR. The sample shows 300,000 or so clones, just under 85% of them seen only once. The specimen was peripheral blood. The receptor set was obtained from a woman aged 45-59 years with active or convalescent COVID-19.

The chain recombines TRBV5-1 with TRBJ1-4, with TRBD1 matching 7 bases. The CDR3 loop spans 20 amino acids. The V gene's germline CDR1 is SGHRS and CDR2 YFSETQ. Losses at the gene ends were 0 bases for V and 5 bases for J; bases not matched to a gene: 19. CDR3 nucleotide sequence: TGCGCCAGCAGCTTGGATGGACAGGTCCGTCTCGGCGGGTCAAATGAAAAACTGTTTTTT. This codes for CASSLDGQVRLGGSNEKLFF.

The rearrangement joins TRBV15 to TRBJ1-4; TRBD1 is a possible D gene (5 bases). Trimming removed 6 bases at V and 2 bases at J, with 13 bases between. The CDR3 sequence is 15 residues long. Germline values: CDR1 LNHNV, CDR2 YYDKDF (reference sequence). The CDR3 DNA is TGTGCCACCAGGGCCCAGGGAACGACTAATGAAAAACTGTTTTTT. It encodes CATRAQGTTNEKLFF.

The chain uses TRBV2 and TRBJ1-4, with TRBD1 identical over 8 bases. V lost 7 bases to trimming and J lost 4 bases; unmatched junction nucleotides: 8. The CDR3 consists of 15 residues. In germline, CDR1 is SNHLY, CDR2 FYNNEI. Here the CDR3 DNA reads TGTGCCAGCAAAAAAGGGACAGGCCTTAATGAAAAACTGTTTTTT. It specifies CASKKGTGLNEKLFF.

The rearrangement links TRBV19 to TRBJ2-1; 16 positions match TRBD2. V lost 5 bases and J lost 4; bases outside the gene matches: 11. The CDR3 spans 19 residues. Germline V gene sequence: CDR1 LNHDA, CDR2 SQIVND (reference sequence). CDR3 in amino acids: CASSAGTSGRVVGYNEQFF. The CDR3 DNA sequence: TGTGCCAGTAGTGCCGGGACTAGCGGGAGGGTGGTCGGGTACAATGAGCAGTTCTTC.

This clone came up once. CDR3 sequence: CATGTGVYSGANVLTF. The CDR3 DNA sequence: TGTGCCACCGGGACAGGGGTTTACTCTGGGGCCAACGTCCTGACTTTC. The genes are TRBV19 and TRBJ2-6; the match to TRBD1 covers 10 bases. In germline, CDR1 is LNHDA, CDR2 SQIVND (reference sequence). The CDR3 has 16 amino acids. V dropped 10 bases and J dropped 0; count of bases not matched to a gene: 6.

As to this clone: The same CDR3 arises from other DNA sequences in this sample as well. The J gene is TRBJ1-1, the V gene TRBV6-5, with D perhaps TRBD1 (5 bases). The CDR3 has 13 residues. Germline V lookup: CDR1 MNHEY, CDR2 SVGAGI. V was clipped by 0 bases and J by 5 bases, with 7 bases between them. The CDR3 loop is CASSYSGRTEAFF. The CDR3, as DNA: TGTGCCAGCAGTTACTCGGGGCGTACTGAAGCTTTCTTT.

The gene calls are TRBV5-8 and TRBJ2-1; TRBD2 is a possible D gene (5 bases). The CDR3 length is 13 residues. Trimming took 3 bases from V and 14 from J, leaving 18 bases between them. Germline V lookup: CDR1 SGHTS, CDR2 YDEGEE. CDR3 coding DNA: TGTGCCAGCAGCTCGAAATGGGCGGAGGAAGAGTTCTTC. It specifies CASSSKWAEEEFF.

This clone was recorded once. The J gene is TRBJ2-7, the V gene TRBV2, with 14 bases lining up with TRBD2. From germline, CDR1 is SNHLY and CDR2 FYNNEI. Trimming cost V 6 bases and J 6 bases; bases outside gene matches: 4. This CDR3 is 14 amino acids long. In DNA form, the CDR3 reads TGTGCCAGCAGCCTTGGACTAGCGGGAGGCGAGCAGTACTTC. This codes for CASSLGLAGGEQYF.

The gene calls are TRBV6-5 and TRBJ1-5; 8 bases fit TRBD1. Per germline, CDR1 MNHEY and CDR2 SVGAGI. Unmatched junction bases numbered 12, after V lost 8 bases and J lost 6 bases. The CDR3 consists of 15 residues. CDR3 sequence: CASQETGGRGQPQHF. CDR3 nucleotides: TGTGCCAGCCAAGAAACAGGGGGAAGGGGTCAGCCCCAGCATTTT.

The chain uses TRBV5-6 and TRBJ2-1; 8 bases fit TRBD2. This CDR3 comprises 15 residues. The ends lost 7 bases at V and 6 bases at J; junction bases unmatched: 12. Germline assignment: CDR1 SGHDT and CDR2 YYEEEE. The CDR3 protein is CASSPGTRVINEQFF. The CDR3 nucleotides read TGTGCCAGCTCCCCCGGGACTAGAGTCATCAATGAGCAGTTCTTC.

The chain combines TRBV30 with TRBJ1-5, with D possibly matching TRBD1 (6 bases). V lost 3 bases and J 7 bases, leaving 10 bases between the germline ends. This CDR3 spans 12 amino acids. The germline V gene encodes CDR1 GTSNPN and CDR2 SVGIG (reference sequence). DNA of the CDR3: TGTGCCTGGAGATCCAGGGGACAGCCCCAGCATTTT. This translates into CAWRSRGQPQHF. The full variable domain, with the rest looked up from reference TRBV30 and TRBJ1-5, is SQTIHQWPATLVQPVGSPLSLECTVEGTSNPNLYWYRQAAGRGLQLLFYSVGIGQISSEVPQNLSASRPQDRQFILSSKKLLLSDSGFYLCAWRSRGQPQHFGDGTRLSIL.

This chain links TRBV4-2 with TRBJ2-2, with 7 nucleotides matching TRBD2. Per germline, CDR1 LGHNA and CDR2 YNFKEQ. The CDR3 is 15 residues long. The V segment lost 0 bases and the J segment 7 bases; nucleotides outside the gene matches: 5. The CDR3 coding sequence is TGTGCCAGCAGCCAAGAGGGGACTATCAGCGGGGAGCTGTTTTTT. This sequence encodes CASSQEGTISGELFF.

In DNA form, the CDR3 reads TGCGCCAGCGGTACAGTAGGAAAAGAGACCCAGTACTTC. This sequence encodes CASGTVGKETQYF. V and J are TRBV23-1 and TRBJ2-5; D is undetermined. TRBV23-1 is an ORF for which the function is uncertain. The length of the CDR3 is 13 residues. The V end was cut by 8 bases, the J end by 3 bases, with 13 bases between.

The chain couples TRBV5-5 to TRBJ1-4; D unresolved. This CDR3 comprises 13 residues. Trimming removed 0 bases at V and 7 bases at J, with 7 bases between. The germline gives CDR1 SGHKS, CDR2 YYEKEE (reference sequence). The CDR3: CASSLGRSEKLFF. The CDR3 DNA follows: TGTGCCAGCAGCTTGGGCCGGAGTGAAAAACTGTTTTTT.

The chain couples TRBV4-1 to TRBJ2-7, with 11 bases matching TRBD2. After removal of 0 bases from V and 3 bases from J, the junction contained 4 bases not matched to a gene. The CDR3 is 16 residues long. The germline CDR1 and CDR2 sequences are MGHRA and YSYEKL. The CDR3 loop is CASSQDRLAGRYEQYF. The CDR3 DNA is TGCGCCAGCAGCCAAGATCGACTAGCGGGACGCTACGAGCAGTACTTC.

The rearrangement links TRBV5-6 to TRBJ1-2; 7 bases align to TRBD1. The CDR3 length is 14 residues. The V segment lost 4 bases and the J segment 8 bases; nucleotides outside the gene matches: 11. Germline CDR1 SGHDT, CDR2 YYEEEE. CDR3 sequence: CASSVLQGIQGYTF. The CDR3 bases are TGTGCCAGCAGCGTATTACAGGGGATACAGGGCTACACCTTC.

This chain connects TRBV6-1 to TRBJ1-1; 7 bases map to TRBD1. The CDR3 loop spans 16 amino acids. The germline CDR1 and CDR2 sequences are MNHNS and SASEGT. V lost 2 bases, J lost 6 bases, and 12 bases stayed unmatched. The CDR3 sequence: CASSEYRGVSGAEAFF. In DNA, the CDR3 is TGTGCCAGCAGTGAATACAGGGGAGTCTCCGGGGCTGAAGCTTTCTTT.

The chain couples TRBV29-1 to TRBJ2-1, with TRBD1 matching over 9 bases. The CDR3 extends over 14 amino acids. The germline gives CDR1 SQVTM, CDR2 ANQGSEA. Germline trimming cut 6 bases from V and 5 bases from J; bases unmatched to any gene: 8. Here the CDR3 reads CSVNRGQTDNEQFF. CDR3 nucleotides: TGCAGCGTAAACAGGGGGCAAACGGACAATGAGCAGTTCTTC.